This TCR beta chain was observed in a study of blood T cell repertoires in COVID-19. Overall study context: From T cells, B-cell-depleted T cells, or PBMCs came the material, which was cDNA or gDNA.

The table came from immunoSEQ multiplex PCR; TCRdb's copy has only in-frame clones and leaves some out. This table has some 300,000 clones, 90% appearing once. This sequence originates from a middle-aged woman with COVID-19, enrolled during active disease. Sequencing was done on a sample of peripheral blood.

The CDR3 loop reads CASSSSRQGQETQYF. The CDR3 DNA sequence: TGTGCCAGCAGTTCAAGCAGACAGGGACAAGAGACCCAGTACTTC. The rearrangement links TRBV28 to TRBJ2-5; 7 bases are a match to TRBD1. Germline V gene lookup returns CDR1 MDHEN and CDR2 SYDVKM. The trim removed 4 bases at V and 2 bases at J, leaving 7 bases unmatched. The CDR3 is 15 residues long.